The 8 T cell receptor beta chains presented below share a single source sample, sequenced in a study of neurological immune-mediated disorders. From the 5' RACE reads, TCRdb called clonotypes with MiXCR, one entry per CDR3 protein. The sample contains around 35,000 distinct CDR3 sequences, about 1.6% of which appear only once. Sequencing input: PBMCs. All receptors derive from a woman aged 25 to 45 with multiple sclerosis.

The chain uses TRBV5-1 and TRBJ2-1, with 8 bases that match TRBD2. This CDR3 contains 15 residues. In germline, CDR1 is SGHRS, CDR2 YFSETQ. V lost 0 bases to trimming and J lost 9 bases; unmatched junction nucleotides: 8. In nucleotides, the CDR3 is TGCGCCAGCAGCTTGGGACTAGCGTGGGATAGTGAGCAGTTCTTC. It is translated as CASSLGLAWDSEQFF.

This clonotype was counted ten times or more. The genes are TRBV5-5 and TRBJ2-1; 12 nucleotides line up with TRBD2. There are 16 residues in the CDR3. V lost 6 bases, J lost 9 bases, and 13 bases stayed unmatched. CDR1 is SGHKS, CDR2 YYEKEE, per germline (reference sequence). The CDR3 protein is CASTDQLAGGRGEQFF. In DNA form, the CDR3 reads TGTGCCAGCACCGACCAACTAGCGGGGGGTCGGGGTGAGCAGTTCTTC. Drawing the rest from reference TRBV5-5 and TRBJ2-1, the complete variable domain is DAGVTQSPTHLIKTRGQQVTLRCSPISGHKSVSWYQQVLGQGPQFIFQYYEKEERGRGNFPDRFSARQFPNYSSELNVNALLLGDSALYLCASTDQLAGGRGEQFFGPGTRLTVL.

This clonotype appeared many times. The chain links TRBV3-1 to TRBJ1-1; 11 nucleotides align to TRBD1. Germline values: CDR1 LGHDT, CDR2 YNNKEL (reference sequence). V shed 0 bases, J shed 5 bases, and the junction held 2 bases outside the gene matches. The CDR3 is 15 amino acids. The CDR3 DNA is TGTGCCAGCAGCCAAGACGGGACAGGGGGGACTGAAGCTTTCTTT. Encoded protein: CASSQDGTGGTEAFF. Supplemented by reference TRBV3-1 and TRBJ1-1, the full variable domain reads DTAVSQTPKYLVTQMGNDKSIKCEQNLGHDTMYWYKQDSKKFLKIMFSYNNKELIINETVPNRFSPKSPDKAHLNLHINSLELGDSAVYFCASSQDGTGGTEAFFGQGTRLTVV.

The sample holds many counts of this clonotype. The chain carries TRBV20-1 and TRBJ2-6; D gene uncertain. The CDR3 runs 13 residues. V lost 4 bases and J lost 2, with 6 bases in between. Germline V gene data show CDR1 as DFQATT and CDR2 as SNEGSKA (reference sequence). The chain's CDR3 is CSANRAGANVLTF. DNA for the CDR3: TGCAGTGCTAACCGTGCTGGGGCCAACGTCCTGACTTTC.

The table lists this clonotype with many counts. CDR3 coding DNA: TGTGCCAGCAGCTTAAAATTCGGGTTCGGTCCTAGCACAGATACGCAGTATTTT. Translation: CASSLKFGFGPSTDTQYF. The genes are TRBV11-2 and TRBJ2-3; D call uncertain. Germline-derived CDR1 and CDR2 are SGHAT and FQNNGV. V lost 2 bases and J lost 0, with 18 bases in between. The CDR3 spans 18 residues.

This clonotype appeared many times. The chain recombines TRBV5-1 with TRBJ1-1; D may be TRBD1 (5 bases). Trimming shortened V by 3 bases and J by 4 bases, and 10 bases separated the two germline ends. Germline-derived CDR1 and CDR2 are SGHRS and YFSETQ. This CDR3 is built from 13 residues. This CDR3 is CASSSQGSTEAFF. CDR3 DNA sequence: TGCGCCAGCAGCTCCCAGGGTTCCACTGAAGCTTTCTTT.

This clonotype was recorded many times. The chain is built from TRBV12-3 or TRBV12-4 and TRBJ1-6; 7 positions match TRBD1. V dropped 4 bases and J dropped 7; count of bases not matched to a gene: 7. The CDR3 totals 15 residues. CDR3 sequence reads: CASSSRTGANSPLHF. In DNA, the CDR3 is TGTGCCAGCAGTTCAAGGACAGGTGCCAATTCACCCCTCCACTTT.

This clonotype was seen ten or more times. J is TRBJ1-1 and V is TRBV6-5, with D maybe TRBD1 (5 bases). Trimming stripped 4 bases from V and 7 bases from J, with 10 bases between. Germline values: CDR1 MNHEY, CDR2 SVGAGI. This CDR3 has 12 residues. As DNA, the CDR3 is TGTGCCAGCAGTTCTTGGGGGATTGAAGCTTTCTTT. Its protein product is CASSSWGIEAFF.